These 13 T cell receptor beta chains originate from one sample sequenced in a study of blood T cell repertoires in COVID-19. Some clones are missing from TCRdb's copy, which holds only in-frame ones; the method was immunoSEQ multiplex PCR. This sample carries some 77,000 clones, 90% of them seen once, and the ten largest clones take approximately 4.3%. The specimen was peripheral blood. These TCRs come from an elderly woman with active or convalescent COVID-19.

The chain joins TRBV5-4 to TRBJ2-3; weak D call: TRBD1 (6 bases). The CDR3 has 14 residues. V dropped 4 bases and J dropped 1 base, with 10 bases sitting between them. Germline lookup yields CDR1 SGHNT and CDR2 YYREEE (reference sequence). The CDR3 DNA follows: TGTGCCAGCAGCCCCCGACAGGGCACAGATACGCAGTATTTT. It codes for CASSPRQGTDTQYF.

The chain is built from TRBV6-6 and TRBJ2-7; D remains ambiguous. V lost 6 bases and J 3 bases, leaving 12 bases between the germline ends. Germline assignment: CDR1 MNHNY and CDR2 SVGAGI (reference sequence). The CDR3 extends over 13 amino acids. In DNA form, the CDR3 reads TGTGCCAGCAGACTGTCCCCCAACTACGAGCAGTACTTC. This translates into CASRLSPNYEQYF.

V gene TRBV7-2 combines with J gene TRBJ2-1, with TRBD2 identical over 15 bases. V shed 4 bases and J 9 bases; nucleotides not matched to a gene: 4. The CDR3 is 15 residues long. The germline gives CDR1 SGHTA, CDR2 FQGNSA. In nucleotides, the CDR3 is TGTGCCAGCAGCTCCATGGGACTAGCGGGAGGTGAGCAGTTCTTC. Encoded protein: CASSSMGLAGGEQFF. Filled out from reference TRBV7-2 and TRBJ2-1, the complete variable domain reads GAGVSQSPSNKVTEKGKDVELRCDPISGHTALYWYRQSLGQGLEFLIYFQGNSAPDKSGLPSDRFSAERTGGSVSTLTIQRTQQEDSAVYLCASSSMGLAGGEQFFGPGTRLTVL.

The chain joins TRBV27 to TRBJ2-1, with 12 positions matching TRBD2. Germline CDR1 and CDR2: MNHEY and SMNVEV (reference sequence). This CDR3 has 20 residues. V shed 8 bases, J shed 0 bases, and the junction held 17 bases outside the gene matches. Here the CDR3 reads CASLPNPGLAGGSSYNEQFF. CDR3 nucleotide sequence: TGTGCCAGCCTCCCTAACCCGGGACTAGCGGGCGGGAGCTCCTACAATGAGCAGTTCTTC.

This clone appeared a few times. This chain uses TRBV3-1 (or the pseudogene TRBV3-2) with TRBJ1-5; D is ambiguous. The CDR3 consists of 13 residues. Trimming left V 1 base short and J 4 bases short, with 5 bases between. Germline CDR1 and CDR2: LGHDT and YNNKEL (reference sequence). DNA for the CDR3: TGTGCCAGCAGCCAAGGGGCAAATCAGCCCCAGCATTTT. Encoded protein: CASSQGANQPQHF.

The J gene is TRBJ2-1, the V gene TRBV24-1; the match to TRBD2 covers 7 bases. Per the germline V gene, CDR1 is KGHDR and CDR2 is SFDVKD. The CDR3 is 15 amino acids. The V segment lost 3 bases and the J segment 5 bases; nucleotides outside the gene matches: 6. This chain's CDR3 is CATSDRAGANNEQFF. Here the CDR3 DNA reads TGTGCCACCAGTGATCGGGCGGGAGCGAACAATGAGCAGTTCTTC.

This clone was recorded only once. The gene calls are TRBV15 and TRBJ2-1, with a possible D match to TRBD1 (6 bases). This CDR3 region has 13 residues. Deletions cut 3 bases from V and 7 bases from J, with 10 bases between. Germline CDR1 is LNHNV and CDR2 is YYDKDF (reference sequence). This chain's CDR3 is CATSSRTGNEQFF. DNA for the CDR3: TGTGCCACCAGCAGCCGTACAGGGAATGAGCAGTTCTTC.

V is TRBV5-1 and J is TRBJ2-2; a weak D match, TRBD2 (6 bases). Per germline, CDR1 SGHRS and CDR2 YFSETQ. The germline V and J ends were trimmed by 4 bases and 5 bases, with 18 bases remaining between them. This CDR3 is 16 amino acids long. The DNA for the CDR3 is TGCGCCAGCAGCCTGCTGGAGTTGCGGGGAACCGGGGAGCTGTTTTTT. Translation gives CASSLLELRGTGELFF.

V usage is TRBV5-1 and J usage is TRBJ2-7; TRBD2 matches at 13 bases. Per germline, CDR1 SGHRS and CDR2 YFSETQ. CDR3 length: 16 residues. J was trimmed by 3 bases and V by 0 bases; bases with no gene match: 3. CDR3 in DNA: TGCGCCAGCAGCTTGGGACTAGCGGGAGGCAACTACGAGCAGTACTTC. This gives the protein CASSLGLAGGNYEQYF.

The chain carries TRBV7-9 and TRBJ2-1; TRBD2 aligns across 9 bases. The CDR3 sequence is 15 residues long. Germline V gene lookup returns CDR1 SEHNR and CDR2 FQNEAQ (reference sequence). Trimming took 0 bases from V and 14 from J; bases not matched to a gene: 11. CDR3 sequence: CASSLAVVAGVQKFF. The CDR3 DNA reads TGTGCCAGCAGCTTAGCGGTGGTAGCGGGAGTACAAAAGTTCTTC.

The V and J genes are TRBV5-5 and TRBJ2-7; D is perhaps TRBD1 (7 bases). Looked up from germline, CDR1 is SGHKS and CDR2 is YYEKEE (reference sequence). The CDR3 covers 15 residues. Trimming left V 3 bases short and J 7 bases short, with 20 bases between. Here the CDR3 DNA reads TGTGCCAGCAGCTCGGGACTCTTAGGGGGCTGGGAGCAGTACTTC. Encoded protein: CASSSGLLGGWEQYF.

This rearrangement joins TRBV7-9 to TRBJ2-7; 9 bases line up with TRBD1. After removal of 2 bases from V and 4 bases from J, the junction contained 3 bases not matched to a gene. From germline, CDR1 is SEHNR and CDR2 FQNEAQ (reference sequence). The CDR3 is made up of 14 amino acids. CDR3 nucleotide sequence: TGTGCCAGCAGCTTACAGGGACAGGGTTACGAGCAGTACTTC. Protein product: CASSLQGQGYEQYF.

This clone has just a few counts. CDR3 DNA: TGTGCCACCAGGGGTTCTCAACTAGCGGGAGGAGAGACCCAGTACTTC. This sequence encodes CATRGSQLAGGETQYF. This chain joins TRBV27 and TRBJ2-5; 12 bases fit TRBD2. Germline values: CDR1 MNHEY, CDR2 SMNVEV (reference sequence). The CDR3 runs to 16 residues. Trimming at V came to 10 bases and at J to 4 bases, leaving 13 bases not matched to a gene.